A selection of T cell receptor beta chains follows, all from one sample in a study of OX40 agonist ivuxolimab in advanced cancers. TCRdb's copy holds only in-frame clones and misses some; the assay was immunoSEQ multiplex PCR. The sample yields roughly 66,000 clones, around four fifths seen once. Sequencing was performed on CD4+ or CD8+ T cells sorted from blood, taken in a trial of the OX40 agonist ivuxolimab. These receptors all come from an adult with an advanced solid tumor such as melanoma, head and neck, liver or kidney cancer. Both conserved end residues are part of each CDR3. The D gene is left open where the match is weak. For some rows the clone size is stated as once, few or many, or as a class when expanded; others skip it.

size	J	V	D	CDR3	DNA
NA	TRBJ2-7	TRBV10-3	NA	CAISESVGPYEQYF	TGTGCCATCAGTGAGTCGGTGGGACCCTACGAGCAGTACTTC
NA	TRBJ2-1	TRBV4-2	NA	CASSQALGGPYNEQFF	TGTGCCAGCAGCCAAGCCCTCGGGGGCCCCTACAATGAGCAGTTCTTC
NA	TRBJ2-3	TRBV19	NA	CASSIGELDTQYF	TGTGCCAGTAGTATAGGGGAGTTAGATACGCAGTATTTT
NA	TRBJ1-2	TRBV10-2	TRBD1	CASSPGQGAGGYTF	TGCGCCAGCAGCCCGGGACAGGGGGCAGGAGGCTACACCTTC
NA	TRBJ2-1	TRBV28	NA	CASSLPRLEQFF	TGTGCCAGCAGTTTGCCCAGGCTTGAGCAGTTCTTC
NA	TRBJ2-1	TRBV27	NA	CASSFWQARTNEQFF	TGTGCCAGCAGTTTTTGGCAGGCCCGAACCAATGAGCAGTTCTTC
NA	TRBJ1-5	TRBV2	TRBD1	CASSGQGADQPQHF	TGTGCCAGCAGTGGCCAGGGGGCCGATCAGCCCCAGCATTTT
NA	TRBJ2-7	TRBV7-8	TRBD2	CASSLGGGRSHEQYF	TGTGCCAGCAGCCTTGGTGGCGGGAGGTCCCACGAGCAGTACTTC
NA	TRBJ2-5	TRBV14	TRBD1	CASSPWDRGRETQYF	TGTGCCAGCAGCCCCTGGGACAGGGGGAGAGAGACCCAGTACTTC
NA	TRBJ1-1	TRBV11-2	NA	CASSSSLAGTEAFF	TGTGCCAGCAGCTCCTCCCTGGCGGGGACTGAAGCTTTCTTT
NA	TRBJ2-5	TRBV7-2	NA	CASSFYRMVPQYF	TGTGCCAGCAGCTTTTATCGAATGGTTCCCCAGTACTTC
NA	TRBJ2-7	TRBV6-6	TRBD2	CATGRRGGYEQYF	TGTGCCACCGGGAGGAGGGGTGGGTACGAGCAGTACTTC
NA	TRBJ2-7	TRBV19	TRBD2	CASSLGLAYYEQYF	TGTGCCAGTAGTCTGGGACTAGCTTACTACGAGCAGTACTTC
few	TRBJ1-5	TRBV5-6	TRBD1	CASSSGQGGFNQPQHF	TGTGCCAGCAGTTCTGGACAGGGGGGCTTCAATCAGCCCCAGCATTTT
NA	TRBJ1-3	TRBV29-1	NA	CSVDTGLTGNTIYF	TGCAGCGTTGATACAGGGTTAACTGGAAACACCATATATTTT
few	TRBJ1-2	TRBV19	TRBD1	CASSTRTGANYGYTF	TGTGCCAGTAGTACGAGGACAGGCGCCAACTATGGCTACACCTTC
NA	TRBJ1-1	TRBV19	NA	CASSIRTVSTEAFF	TGTGCCAGTAGTATACGAACAGTGTCCACTGAAGCTTTCTTT
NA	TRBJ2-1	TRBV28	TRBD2	CASSSPRGASGRIHNEQFF	TGTGCCAGCAGTTCCCCTCGGGGGGCTAGCGGGAGGATACACAATGAGCAGTTCTTC
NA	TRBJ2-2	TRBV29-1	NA	CSVEIWTGELFF	TGCAGCGTTGAAATTTGGACCGGGGAGCTGTTTTTT
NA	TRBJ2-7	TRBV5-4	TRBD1	CASSLAGRTGEYEQYF	TGTGCCAGCAGCTTGGCTGGAAGGACAGGGGAGTACGAGCAGTACTTC
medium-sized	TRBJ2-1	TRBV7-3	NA	CASSLNSYNEQFF	TGTGCCAGCAGCTTGAACTCCTACAATGAGCAGTTCTTC
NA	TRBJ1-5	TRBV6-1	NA	CASRFREYSNQPQHF	TGTGCCAGCAGGTTTCGGGAATATAGCAATCAGCCCCAGCATTTT
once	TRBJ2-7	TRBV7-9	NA	CASSLGAKTYEQYF	TGTGCCAGCAGCTTAGGGGCCAAAACCTACGAGCAGTACTTC
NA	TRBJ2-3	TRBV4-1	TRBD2	CASSQPLRGERERDTQYF	TGCGCCAGCAGCCAACCCCTTCGGGGGGAGCGGGAGAGGGATACGCAGTATTTT
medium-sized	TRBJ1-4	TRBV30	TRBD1	CAWKGASNEKLFF	TGTGCCTGGAAGGGGGCCTCTAATGAAAAACTGTTTTTT
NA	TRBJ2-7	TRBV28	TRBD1	CASRDRVTYEQYF	TGTGCCAGCAGGGACAGGGTTACCTACGAGCAGTACTTC
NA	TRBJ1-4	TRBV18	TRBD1	CASSPDRDEKLFF	TGTGCCAGCTCGCCCGACAGGGATGAAAAACTGTTTTTT
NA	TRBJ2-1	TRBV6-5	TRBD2	CASSYGTSGMLAEQFF	TGTGCCAGCAGTTATGGGACTAGCGGGATGCTTGCTGAGCAGTTCTTC
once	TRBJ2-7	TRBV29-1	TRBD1	CSVDKGQGRNSYEQYF	TGCAGCGTTGATAAGGGACAGGGGAGGAACTCCTACGAGCAGTACTTC
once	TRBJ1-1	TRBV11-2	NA	CASSSSSTVGTEAFF	TGTGCCAGCAGCTCCTCGTCCACAGTGGGCACTGAAGCTTTCTTT
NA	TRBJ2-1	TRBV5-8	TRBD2	CASSLVLAGVNEQFF	TGTGCCAGCAGCTTGGTCCTAGCGGGAGTCAATGAGCAGTTCTTC
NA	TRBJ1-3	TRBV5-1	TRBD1	CASSSGDRPLGNTIYF	TGCGCCAGCAGCTCAGGGGACAGGCCGCTTGGAAACACCATATATTTT
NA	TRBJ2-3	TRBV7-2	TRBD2	CASSSLAGGPLSIDTQYF	TGTGCCAGCAGCTCTCTAGCGGGAGGGCCCCTAAGTATAGATACGCAGTATTTT
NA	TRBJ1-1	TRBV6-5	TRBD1	CASSYTGVTEAFF	TGTGCCAGCAGTTATACAGGGGTTACTGAAGCTTTCTTT
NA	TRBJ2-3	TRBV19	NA	CASSTSLGGDTQYF	TGTGCCAGTAGTACCAGCCTCGGGGGAGATACGCAGTATTTT
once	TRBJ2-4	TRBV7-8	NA	CASSLDRVGSIQYF	TGTGCCAGCAGCTTAGATCGGGTGGGGAGCATTCAGTACTTC
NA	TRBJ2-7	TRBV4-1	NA	CASSQGPLIYEQYF	TGCGCCAGCAGCCAAGGGCCTCTAATCTACGAGCAGTACTTC
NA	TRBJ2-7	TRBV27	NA	CASSFSGGHEQYF	TGTGCCAGCAGTTTTAGTGGGGGGCACGAGCAGTACTTC
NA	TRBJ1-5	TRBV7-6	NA	CASTGSQHF	TGTGCCTCAACGGGGTCCCAGCATTTT
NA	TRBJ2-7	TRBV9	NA	CASSVASGSSAYEQYF	TGTGCCAGCAGCGTAGCTTCCGGGAGTTCCGCCTACGAGCAGTACTTC
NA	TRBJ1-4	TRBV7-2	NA	CASSSSWAEKLFF	TGTGCCAGCAGCTCCTCATGGGCTGAAAAACTGTTTTTT
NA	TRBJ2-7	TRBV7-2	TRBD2	CASSLGALAGVEEQYF	TGTGCCAGCAGCTTAGGGGCTCTAGCGGGAGTGGAAGAGCAGTACTTC